Shown below are 11 T cell receptor beta chains from a single sample sequenced in a study of T cells in Graves' hyperthyroidism and ophthalmopathy. TCR beta CDR3 sequences were amplified from RNA transcripts. An initial round of RT-PCR targeting the TCR CDR3 relied on the HTBI primer set. TCRdb recomputed calls from the multiplex PCR reads with MiXCR, one row per CDR3 protein. Of over 200,000 distinct CDR3 sequences listed, more than 14% were seen once; the top ten hold roughly 13%. Sequences were obtained from blood. Receptors originate from a woman in her 40s with Graves' hyperthyroidism that later progressed to Graves' ophthalmopathy.

In this sample, this clonotype turned up many times. This chain joins TRBV10-3 and TRBJ2-7; TRBD2 aligns across 12 bases. The CDR3 length is 14 residues. The V gene end was trimmed by 6 bases and the J gene end by 6 bases; junction bases not matched to a gene: 6. The V gene's germline CDR1 is ENHRY and CDR2 SYGVKD. This CDR3 reads CAISPLAGGFEQYF. The CDR3 nucleotides are TGTGCCATCAGCCCTCTAGCGGGAGGGTTCGAGCAGTACTTC.

This clonotype was recorded many times. V and J are TRBV2 and TRBJ1-1; TRBD1 matches at 7 bases. Unmatched junction bases numbered 10, after V lost 10 bases and J lost 5 bases. Per germline, CDR1 SNHLY and CDR2 FYNNEI. The CDR3 is made up of 13 amino acids. The CDR3 DNA is TGTGCCACCCCCAGGGGACAGTTAACTGAAGCTTTCTTT. Translated, it gives CATPRGQLTEAFF.

Only a few counts were recorded for this clonotype. A much more abundant neighbour one base away suggests this may be a read error. The chain combines TRBV28 with TRBJ1-6, with 7 positions matching TRBD1. V lost 4 bases to trimming and J lost 11 bases; unmatched junction nucleotides: 8. Germline CDR1 MDHEN, CDR2 SYDVKM. The CDR3 runs 14 residues. CDR3 sequence: CASSSPGQNPPLHF. The CDR3 DNA is TGTGCCAGCAGTTCCCCGGGACAGAATCCACCCCTCCACTTT.

The chain has TRBV12-3 or TRBV12-4 and TRBJ1-4; 7 nucleotides match TRBD1. The CDR3 is 14 residues long. The V gene end was trimmed by 3 bases and the J gene end by 7 bases; junction bases not matched to a gene: 5. CDR3 DNA: TGTGCCAGCAGTTTCTCAGGGGGAGGTGAAAAACTGTTTTTT. Translating it yields CASSFSGGGEKLFF.

This clonotype came up a few times. V usage is TRBV4-2 and J usage is TRBJ2-7; no firm D call. Germline values: CDR1 LGHNA, CDR2 YNFKEQ. The CDR3 extends over 14 amino acids. Trimming took off 1 base at V and 0 bases at J, with 7 bases between the two ends. CDR3 nucleotides: TGTGCCAGCAGCCAAGTAGCAGACTCCTACGAGCAGTACTTC. Translation: CASSQVADSYEQYF.

The chain uses TRBV6-1 and TRBJ2-1; no firm D call. The V end lost 3 bases, the J end lost 8 bases, and 11 bases lay between the germline ends. The CDR3 is made up of 13 amino acids. Germline loops: CDR1 MNHNS, CDR2 SASEGT. CDR3: CASSETERDEQFF. The CDR3, as DNA: TGTGCCAGCAGTGAGACTGAAAGGGATGAGCAGTTCTTC.

The V and J genes are TRBV28 and TRBJ2-7; 7 nucleotides match TRBD2. With V trimmed by 7 bases and J by 1 base, 10 bases remained unmatched. CDR3 length equals 15 residues. Germline V lookup: CDR1 MDHEN, CDR2 SYDVKM. This CDR3 reads CASISPLATSYEQYF. CDR3 bases: TGTGCCAGCATCTCGCCACTAGCGACTTCCTACGAGCAGTACTTC.

The chain employs TRBV6-6 and TRBJ1-1; D remains unclear. The V gene's germline CDR1 is MNHNY and CDR2 SVGAGI (reference sequence). Trimming shortened V by 0 bases and J by 3 bases, and 11 bases separated the two germline ends. This CDR3 is built from 15 residues. CDR3: CASSYSGLVDTEAFF. Here the CDR3 DNA reads TGTGCCAGCAGTTACTCCGGGCTCGTAGACACTGAAGCTTTCTTT.

This clonotype was seen ten or more times. The chain recombines TRBV27 with TRBJ1-6, with D possibly being TRBD1 (6 bases). The CDR3 has 15 residues. Trimming stripped 3 bases from V and 7 bases from J, with 13 bases between. Per the germline V gene, CDR1 is MNHEY and CDR2 is SMNVEV (reference sequence). This CDR3 reads CASSFSPGANSPLHF. The CDR3 region has the DNA TGTGCCAGCAGTTTCTCTCCAGGGGCGAATTCACCCCTCCACTTT.

This clonotype was detected many times. The V call is TRBV12-3 or TRBV12-4, the J call TRBJ2-1, with D unresolved. This CDR3 comprises 13 residues. V was shortened by 3 bases and J by 4 bases, with 7 bases between the two germline ends. DNA for the CDR3: TGTGCCAGCAGTTTGCTCGATTACAATGAGCAGTTCTTC. The encoded protein is CASSLLDYNEQFF.

This clonotype was seen only a few times. This chain joins TRBV4-1 and TRBJ1-1, with D possibly being TRBD1 (5 bases). This CDR3 spans 14 amino acids. The germline V gene encodes CDR1 MGHRA and CDR2 YSYEKL. V lost 0 bases, J lost 6 bases, and 11 bases lay in between. The CDR3 nucleotides are TGCGCCAGCAGCCAAGATAGGGGTTGGGCTGAAGCTTTCTTT. Amino acid sequence: CASSQDRGWAEAFF.